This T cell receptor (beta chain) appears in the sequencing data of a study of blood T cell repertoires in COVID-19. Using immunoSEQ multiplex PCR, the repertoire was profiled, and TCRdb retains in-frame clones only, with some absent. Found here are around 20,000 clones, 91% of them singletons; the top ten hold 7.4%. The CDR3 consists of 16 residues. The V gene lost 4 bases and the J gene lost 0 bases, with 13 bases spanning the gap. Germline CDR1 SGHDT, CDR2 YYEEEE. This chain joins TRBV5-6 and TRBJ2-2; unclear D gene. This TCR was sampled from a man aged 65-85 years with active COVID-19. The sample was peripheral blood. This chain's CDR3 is CASSPYSSPNTGELFF. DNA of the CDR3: TGTGCCAGCAGCCCCTACAGCAGCCCGAACACCGGGGAGCTGTTTTTT. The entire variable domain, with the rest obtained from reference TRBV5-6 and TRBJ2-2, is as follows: DAGVTQSPTHLIKTRGQQVTLRCSPKSGHDTVSWYQQALGQGPQFIFQYYEEEERQRGNFPDRFSGHQFPNYSSELNVNALLLGDSALYLCASSPYSSPNTGELFFGEGSRLTVL.